The sequence of this T cell receptor beta chain was determined in a study of blood T cell repertoires in COVID-19. At the level of the study: T cells, B-cell-depleted T cells, or PBMCs supplied cDNA or gDNA.

Germline trimming cut 0 bases from V and 10 bases from J; bases unmatched to any gene: 6. The CDR3 is 13 residues long. Germline CDR1 and CDR2: GTSNPN and SVGIG (reference sequence). A few counts support this clone. TCRdb keeps only in-frame clones here, not all; method: immunoSEQ multiplex PCR. The table lists 250,000 to 300,000 clones, 84% of them singletons. The gene calls are TRBV30 and TRBJ1-1, with 9 bases matching TRBD1. The sequenced sample was peripheral blood. This TCR derives from a man aged 55 to 70 with acute or convalescent COVID-19. CDR3 sequence: CAWSVSLTGGAFF. The CDR3 DNA is TGTGCCTGGAGTGTAAGTTTGACAGGGGGAGCTTTCTTT. The full variable domain, with the rest looked up from reference TRBV30 and TRBJ1-1, is SQTIHQWPATLVQPVGSPLSLECTVEGTSNPNLYWYRQAAGRGLQLLFYSVGIGQISSEVPQNLSASRPQDRQFILSSKKLLLSDSGFYLCAWSVSLTGGAFFGQGTRLTVV.